One sample yielded the 15 T cell receptor beta chains listed below, sequenced in a study of blood T cell repertoires in COVID-19. Using immunoSEQ multiplex PCR, the repertoire was profiled, and TCRdb retains in-frame clones only, with some absent. The sample includes 200,000 to 250,000 clones, 81% of them seen just once. The sequencing input was peripheral blood. All receptors come from a woman of 80 years or more with COVID-19, enrolled during active disease.

J is TRBJ1-2 and V is TRBV14; TRBD1 matches at 7 bases. Germline V lookup: CDR1 SGHDN, CDR2 FVKESK. V gave up 6 bases and J gave up 5 bases; unmatched junction bases: 12. CDR3 length: 15 residues. CDR3: CASSPKTGKLYGYTF. CDR3 DNA sequence: TGTGCCAGCAGTCCCAAGACAGGGAAATTGTATGGCTACACCTTC.

V usage is TRBV28 and J usage is TRBJ1-4; a possible D gene is TRBD1 (5 bases). The CDR3 has 13 amino acids. Trimming left V 2 bases short and J 11 bases short, with 12 bases between. Germline CDR1 reads MDHEN; CDR2 reads SYDVKM. The CDR3 here is CASSLLPGPKLFF. CDR3 nucleotides: TGTGCCAGCAGTTTACTGCCAGGGCCCAAACTGTTTTTT.

The V call is TRBV6-6, the J call TRBJ1-1, with 7 bases fitting TRBD1. After removal of 2 bases from V and 4 bases from J, the junction contained 1 base not matched to a gene. The CDR3 extends over 13 amino acids. Germline assignment: CDR1 MNHNY and CDR2 SVGAGI (reference sequence). DNA for the CDR3: TGTGCCAGCAGTTACGCAGGGGGCACTGAAGCTTTCTTT. It is translated as CASSYAGGTEAFF.

The chain has TRBV11-3 and TRBJ2-5; D call uncertain. Trimming cost V 5 bases and J 2 bases, with 21 bases left between them. Looked up from germline, CDR1 is SGHNT and CDR2 is YENEEA. CDR3 length: 17 residues. Here the CDR3 DNA reads TGTGCCAGCAGCCCCGGTACCAGAACAAGAGGTCAAGAGACCCAGTACTTC. Its translation: CASSPGTRTRGQETQYF.

The CDR3 sequence: CASSHPPGTSGKNIQYF. CDR3 in DNA: TGTGCCAGCAGCCACCCCCCAGGGACTAGCGGCAAAAACATTCAGTACTTC. The genes are TRBV3-1 (or the pseudogene TRBV3-2) and TRBJ2-4; 11 bases are shared with TRBD2. V was clipped by 3 bases and J by 3 bases; unmatched bases: 7. This CDR3 region has 17 residues. CDR1 and CDR2 (germline): LGHDT, YNNKEL (reference sequence).

The gene calls are TRBV10-3 and TRBJ2-7; 11 bases line up with TRBD2. The ends lost 5 bases at V and 3 bases at J; junction bases unmatched: 3. In germline, CDR1 is ENHRY, CDR2 SYGVKD. The CDR3 has 14 amino acids. The CDR3 reads CAISSTSGSYEQYF. In nucleotides, the CDR3 is TGTGCCATCAGTTCAACTAGCGGGAGCTACGAGCAGTACTTC.

This rearrangement joins TRBV19 to TRBJ1-1, with D uncertain. Trimming removed 3 bases at V and 1 base at J, with 9 bases between. Germline V CDR1 and CDR2: LNHDA, SQIVND (reference sequence). The CDR3 is 14 residues long. The CDR3 DNA reads TGTGCCAGTAGTATTGTGGCAGGGAACACTGAAGCTTTCTTT. As protein: CASSIVAGNTEAFF.

The chain is built from TRBV19 and TRBJ1-1; the D is unclear. CDR1 LNHDA and CDR2 SQIVND come from the germline V gene (reference sequence). The CDR3 loop spans 12 amino acids. Trimming removed 4 bases from V and 1 base from J, with 4 bases in between. CDR3: CASSTWNTEAFF. The CDR3 DNA is TGTGCCAGTAGTACATGGAACACTGAAGCTTTCTTT.

This chain connects TRBV5-1 to TRBJ2-3; TRBD1 aligns across 7 bases. There are 15 residues in the CDR3. Germline CDR1 and CDR2: SGHRS and YFSETQ. V dropped 2 bases and J dropped 1; count of bases not matched to a gene: 4. CDR3 residues: CASSFDRVGTDTQYF. CDR3 sequence (DNA): TGCGCCAGCAGCTTCGACAGGGTCGGCACAGATACGCAGTATTTT. The full variable domain, rest sourced from reference TRBV5-1 and TRBJ2-3, is KAGVTQTPRYLIKTRGQQVTLSCSPISGHRSVSWYQQTPGQGLQFLFEYFSETQRNKGNFPGRFSGRQFSNSRSEMNVSTLELGDSALYLCASSFDRVGTDTQYFGPGTRLTVL.

This chain connects TRBV7-3 to TRBJ1-4, with a weak D call TRBD1 (5 bases). CDR1 and CDR2 (germline): SGHTA, FQGTGA. The germline V and J ends were trimmed by 3 bases and 3 bases, with 8 bases remaining between them. The CDR3 spans 14 residues. The CDR3 protein is CASSLGGANEKLFF. The CDR3, as DNA: TGTGCCAGCAGCTTGGGGGGAGCTAATGAAAAACTGTTTTTT.

The V call is TRBV7-9, the J call TRBJ2-1; 9 nucleotides line up with TRBD1. Germline CDR1 and CDR2: SEHNR and FQNEAQ (reference sequence). V shed 1 base and J 8 bases; nucleotides not matched to a gene: 6. There are 15 residues in the CDR3. CDR3 nucleotides: TGTGCCAGCAGCTTAGGGGACAGGGTCGGCGATGAGCAGTTCTTC. Translating it yields CASSLGDRVGDEQFF.

This clone was counted only a few times. The chain uses TRBV13 and TRBJ1-2, with TRBD1 matching over 9 bases. With V trimmed by 5 bases and J by 7 bases, 14 bases remained unmatched. The CDR3 has 16 amino acids. The V gene's germline CDR1 is PRHDT and CDR2 FYEKMQ (reference sequence). DNA of the CDR3: TGTGCCAGCAGCCTCACCCTACAGGGGGCGGTGAGTGGCTACACCTTC. It is translated as CASSLTLQGAVSGYTF.

A single count supports this clone. The chain links TRBV30 to TRBJ2-7; TRBD2 aligns across 12 bases. The V gene end was trimmed by 8 bases and the J gene end by 6 bases; junction bases not matched to a gene: 8. CDR1 is GTSNPN and CDR2 is SVGIG in the germline V gene (reference sequence). The CDR3 consists of 13 residues. In DNA form, the CDR3 reads TGTGCCCTTGGGCTAGCGGGGGGGCTCGAGCAGTACTTC. Its translation: CALGLAGGLEQYF.

V is TRBV7-8 and J is TRBJ2-7, with a tentative D call TRBD2 (6 bases). Trimming removed 1 base from V and 1 base from J, with 14 bases in between. CDR3 length equals 16 residues. Germline V lookup: CDR1 SGHVS, CDR2 FQNEAQ. CDR3 amino acids: CASSLVWGRRSYEQYF. The CDR3 bases are TGTGCCAGCAGCTTAGTCTGGGGGAGGAGGTCCTACGAGCAGTACTTC.

This clone was counted a few times. This chain connects TRBV19 to TRBJ1-6; TRBD1 agrees at 7 bases. Germline CDR1 and CDR2: LNHDA and SQIVND (reference sequence). The CDR3 is 14 amino acids. Losses at the gene ends were 8 bases for V and 11 bases for J; bases not matched to a gene: 12. The CDR3 region is CASRQGPPGAPLHF. DNA of the CDR3: TGTGCCAGTCGACAGGGACCCCCTGGGGCACCCCTCCACTTT.